In this sample, the clone carrying this TCR beta chain turned up a few times. Its antigen is as yet unknown. This specimen comes from a study of beta chain features in type 1 diabetes. Expressed TCRB transcripts were sequenced after all isolated RNA was converted to cDNA. Only in-frame clones appear in the TCRdb table, and some are missing; sequencing was by immunoSEQ multiplex PCR. The data show 150,000 to 180,000 clones, with about 8.1% seen just once and 0.65% held by the top ten. Sorting that relied on CD45RO/CCR7/CD25/CD127/CD95/CD27 yielded CD4+ naive, central memory, regulatory and stem cell-like memory cells. The study's findings and limits: Moderately but significantly shorter TCRB CDR3s were found in Type 1 diabetes patients in all four CD4+ subsets.

Trimming stripped 0 bases from V and 1 base from J, with 9 bases between. Germline CDR1 SGHVS, CDR2 FNYEAQ. The CDR3 is 15 amino acids. The rearrangement links TRBV7-6 to TRBJ2-5; D remains ambiguous. Sequenced input: central memory CD4+ T cells from blood. This receptor was obtained from a man aged 18 to 30 in good health. CDR3 in amino acids: CASSLAGSVQETQYF. CDR3 in DNA: TGTGCCAGCAGCTTAGCAGGCAGCGTCCAAGAGACCCAGTACTTC.